A single sample gave rise to the 5 T cell receptor beta chains below, sequenced in a study of T cell responses to AZD1222 COVID-19 vaccine. Libraries were prepared by immunoSEQ multiplex PCR; TCRdb keeps only in-frame clonotypes and omits some of them. The sample includes about 140,000 clones, roughly 90% of them seen just once. The specimen comprised peripheral blood, sampled on day 0 of AZD1222 vaccination. The receptors derive from an adult in good health.

The chain employs TRBV15 and TRBJ1-6; 8 nucleotides align to TRBD1. CDR1 and CDR2 from the germline V gene are LNHNV and YYDKDF (reference sequence). Trimming cost V 5 bases and J 10 bases; bases outside gene matches: 13. This CDR3 has 16 residues. The CDR3 DNA sequence: TGTGCCACCAGCGGGAAGGACAGGGTGGTAGGATCACCCCTCCACTTT. This translates into CATSGKDRVVGSPLHF.

This sequence joins TRBV10-1 and TRBJ2-4, with TRBD1 matching 10 bases. CDR3 length: 15 amino acids. Germline V lookup: CDR1 WNHNN, CDR2 SYGVQD (reference sequence). The junction had 7 bases not matched to a gene; V was cut back by 6 bases and J by 5 bases. CDR3 nucleotides: TGCGCCAGCAGGTTACTGGGGACAGGGGAAAACATTCAGTACTTC. Amino acids: CASRLLGTGENIQYF.

This chain joins TRBV11-2 and TRBJ2-3; D possibly corresponds to TRBD2 (5 bases). This CDR3 comprises 17 residues. V lost 5 bases, J lost 11 bases, and 29 bases lay in between. From germline, CDR1 is SGHAT and CDR2 FQNNGV. The CDR3 DNA is TGTGCCAGCAGCCTCTTCAACTCGGGGTCCCTTAGTTTAGAGCAGTATTTT. Translated, it gives CASSLFNSGSLSLEQYF.

The CDR3 sequence is CASSLFRGTTNNEQFF. The CDR3, as DNA: TGTGCCAGCAGTTTATTCCGCGGGACCACCAACAATGAGCAGTTCTTC. The chain uses TRBV27 and TRBJ2-1, with a possible D match to TRBD2 (6 bases). Germline V gene data show CDR1 as MNHEY and CDR2 as SMNVEV (reference sequence). There are 16 residues in the CDR3. The V and J ends lost 1 base and 5 bases respectively, with 15 bases between them.

The rearrangement joins TRBV19 to TRBJ2-7, with 8 positions matching TRBD1. Germline trimming cut 5 bases from V and 3 bases from J; bases unmatched to any gene: 9. Germline values: CDR1 LNHDA, CDR2 SQIVND (reference sequence). CDR3 length equals 15 residues. The CDR3 DNA reads as TGTGCCAGTAGTGTGGACAGGGTTGAATTCTACGAGCAGTACTTC. It yields the protein CASSVDRVEFYEQYF.